Each of the 32 T cell receptor beta chains below was sequenced from the same sample in a study of cytomegalovirus exposure and HLA in healthy donors (dated by TCRdb to the late 2010s). The library was produced with the immunoSEQ multiplex PCR assay. For the multiplex PCR, a mixture combining 60 forward primers for TCR Vbeta segments and 13 reverse primers for TCR Jbeta segments was used. TCRdb retrieved this table from immuneACCESS and kept in-frame rearrangements only. Not all clones are present; in checked studies, unresolved V genes account for under half, and no reason is known for the remainder. Counted in this sample were about 180,000 clones; roughly 78% of them appeared once. Of the sample, approximately 0.7% falls within the top ten clones. Sequencing was performed on PBMCs. The receptors were gathered from a woman in her thirties or forties in good health and CMV-seronegative.

On this clone: Other DNA sequences from this sample encode an identical CDR3 as well. This sequence joins TRBV30 and TRBJ1-4; weak D call: TRBD1 (5 bases). Germline V gives CDR1 GTSNPN, CDR2 SVGIG (reference sequence). This CDR3 has 12 amino acids. The CDR3 DNA reads as TGTGCTTGCAACACTGGGGGGGAAAAACTGTTTTTT. Encoded protein: CACNTGGEKLFF.

The rearrangement joins TRBV27 to TRBJ2-4, with 10 bases identical to TRBD1. The CDR3 sequence is 17 residues long. J gave up 6 bases and V 6 bases, and 14 bases lay outside the gene matches. CDR1 MNHEY and CDR2 SMNVEV come from the germline V gene (reference sequence). The CDR3 loop is CASSPGRQGARRNIQYF. In nucleotides, the CDR3 is TGTGCCAGCAGCCCTGGGCGACAGGGGGCGCGAAGAAACATTCAGTACTTC.

This clone was seen once. The V and J genes are TRBV28 and TRBJ2-7, with D possibly being TRBD1 (5 bases). The CDR3 consists of 12 residues. V lost 1 base to trimming and J lost 12 bases, with 13 bases between them. The V gene's germline CDR1 is MDHEN and CDR2 SYDVKM. CDR3 DNA sequence: TGTGCCAGCAGTTTATCGTTGACAGTTCCGTACTTC. Translation: CASSLSLTVPYF. Variable domain in full (rest from reference TRBV28 and TRBJ2-7): DVKVTQSSRYLVKRTGEKVFLECVQDMDHENMFWYRQDPGLGLRLIYFSYDVKMKEKGDIPEGYSVSREKKERFSLILESASTNQTSMYLCASSLSLTVPYFGPGTRLTVT.

This clone turned up a few times. V is TRBV15 and J is TRBJ2-3; the D gene is possibly TRBD2 (5 bases). V was pared by 0 bases and J by 4 bases, with 5 bases between. The CDR3 loop spans 13 amino acids. From germline, CDR1 is LNHNV and CDR2 YYDKDF (reference sequence). CDR3: CATSRELADTQYF. The CDR3 nucleotides are TGTGCCACCAGCAGAGAACTAGCAGATACGCAGTATTTT.

This clone was recorded once. The V gene is TRBV6-1, the J gene TRBJ2-7; 9 bases line up with TRBD1. This CDR3 is built from 12 residues. Trimming took 9 bases from V and 2 from J; bases not matched to a gene: 2. Per the germline V gene, CDR1 is MNHNS and CDR2 is SASEGT. The CDR3 region is CARGQGTYEQYF. The CDR3 region has the DNA TGTGCCAGGGGACAGGGCACCTACGAGCAGTACTTC.

The rearrangement uses TRBV5-1 and TRBJ1-3, with D possibly being TRBD1 (5 bases). The CDR3 has 17 residues. CDR1 and CDR2 from the germline V gene are SGHRS and YFSETQ. The V and J ends lost 4 bases and 0 bases respectively, with 17 bases between them. The CDR3 spells CASSLGPQDSSGNTIYF. Here the CDR3 DNA reads TGCGCCAGCAGCCTGGGGCCACAGGATAGCTCTGGAAACACCATATATTTT.

The J gene is TRBJ1-1, the V gene TRBV30, with 10 bases lining up with TRBD1. V shed 3 bases and J 4 bases; nucleotides not matched to a gene: 11. The CDR3 extends over 16 amino acids. The germline gives CDR1 GTSNPN, CDR2 SVGIG (reference sequence). The CDR3 DNA follows: TGTGCCTGGAGCACGACAGGGGGCTATGGTGGCACTGAAGCTTTCTTT. It encodes CAWSTTGGYGGTEAFF.

J is TRBJ1-1 and V is TRBV19, with TRBD1 matching 10 bases. This CDR3 has 13 residues. V was pared by 7 bases and J by 9 bases, with 8 bases of the junction left unmatched. CDR1 is LNHDA, CDR2 SQIVND, per germline (reference sequence). DNA for the CDR3: TGTGCCAGTAATACCGGGACAGGGGCGAAAGCTTTCTTT. This encodes CASNTGTGAKAFF.

The chain is built from TRBV5-1 and TRBJ1-4, with D uncertain. The CDR3 contains 14 residues. Germline CDR1 reads SGHRS; CDR2 reads YFSETQ. V was shortened by 4 bases and J by 7 bases, with 14 bases between the two germline ends. CDR3 loop: CASSRRGIREKLFF. CDR3 bases: TGCGCCAGCAGCCGGCGAGGGATACGTGAAAAACTGTTTTTT.

J is TRBJ1-5 and V is TRBV6-6; 9 bases map to TRBD1. Germline V lookup: CDR1 MNHNY, CDR2 SVGAGI (reference sequence). The junction had 8 bases not matched to a gene; V was cut back by 8 bases and J by 3 bases. There are 15 residues in the CDR3. CDR3 loop: CASVFGTGSNQPQHF. DNA of the CDR3: TGTGCCAGCGTCTTCGGGACAGGGTCCAATCAGCCCCAGCATTTT.

The chain uses TRBV9 and TRBJ1-5; tentative D call: TRBD1 (6 bases). This CDR3 is built from 14 residues. The V and J ends lost 3 bases and 5 bases respectively, with 12 bases between them. Germline V gene lookup returns CDR1 SGDLS and CDR2 YYNGEE. In nucleotides, the CDR3 is TGTGCCAGCAGCGCCCTCGGGGGGCATCAGCCCCAGCATTTT. This gives the protein CASSALGGHQPQHF.

The chain carries TRBV2 and TRBJ1-4; TRBD1 is a possible D gene (5 bases). V was pared by 8 bases and J by 0 bases, with 10 bases between. The CDR3 contains 14 residues. The germline V gene has CDR1 SNHLY and CDR2 FYNNEI. The CDR3 spells CASREGTTNEKLFF. DNA for the CDR3: TGTGCCAGCCGGGAGGGGACAACTAATGAAAAACTGTTTTTT.

This clone was seen just once. The chain couples TRBV9 to TRBJ2-7, with 9 positions matching TRBD1. J gave up 7 bases and V 0 bases, and 5 bases lay outside the gene matches. Per the germline V gene, CDR1 is SGDLS and CDR2 is YYNGEE. CDR3 length equals 14 residues. CDR3 in amino acids: CASSVGDRASEQYF. The CDR3 DNA reads TGTGCCAGCAGCGTAGGGGACAGGGCAAGTGAGCAGTACTTC. Using reference TRBV9 and TRBJ2-7 for the parts outside the CDR3, the full variable domain is DSGVTQTPKHLITATGQRVTLRCSPRSGDLSVYWYQQSLDQGLQFLIQYYNGEERAKGNILERFSAQQFPDLHSELNLSSLELGDSALYFCASSVGDRASEQYFGPGTRLTVT.

This clone has a handful of counts. V usage is TRBV11-2 and J usage is TRBJ1-2, with a possible D match to TRBD1 (6 bases). The CDR3 length is 17 residues. Germline V gene sequence: CDR1 SGHAT, CDR2 FQNNGV. Trimming cost V 2 bases and J 8 bases, with 24 bases left between them. The CDR3 loop is CASSLQITGTTTGGYTF. CDR3 in DNA: TGTGCCAGCAGCTTACAGATTACCGGGACAACTACGGGGGGCTACACCTTC.

The chain carries TRBV6-5 and TRBJ2-5, with 7 bases lining up with TRBD2. The germline CDR1 and CDR2 sequences are MNHEY and SVGAGI. The CDR3 is made up of 15 amino acids. V was pared by 2 bases and J by 1 base, with 4 bases of the junction left unmatched. As DNA, the CDR3 is TGTGCCAGCAGTTACGAGGGAGGGTTCCAAGAGACCCAGTACTTC. Translating it yields CASSYEGGFQETQYF.

The chain uses TRBV11-3 and TRBJ1-4; 9 nucleotides match TRBD1. The CDR3 is 12 residues long. Germline trimming cut 10 bases from V and 5 bases from J; bases unmatched to any gene: 2. Germline-derived CDR1 and CDR2 are SGHNT and YENEEA. DNA for the CDR3: TGTGCCACTGGGACAGGGAATGAAAAACTGTTTTTT. It translates to CATGTGNEKLFF.

This chain uses TRBV6-1 with TRBJ2-1, with 8 positions matching TRBD2. V lost 6 bases and J lost 12; bases outside the gene matches: 7. CDR1 and CDR2 (germline): MNHNS, SASEGT. The CDR3 contains 12 residues. CDR3 amino acids: CASSDLSGVQFF. The CDR3, as DNA: TGTGCCAGCAGCGACCTTAGCGGGGTGCAGTTCTTC.

This chain joins TRBV5-4 and TRBJ1-2, with TRBD1 matching over 11 bases. Germline CDR1 is SGHNT and CDR2 is YYREEE (reference sequence). V was pared by 3 bases and J by 8 bases, with 9 bases of the junction left unmatched. This CDR3 has 15 amino acids. The CDR3 sequence is CASSSPGQGGRGYTF. The CDR3 coding sequence is TGTGCCAGCAGCTCCCCGGGACAGGGGGGACGGGGCTACACCTTC.

The chain is built from TRBV15 and TRBJ1-3; D uncertain. The CDR3 consists of 12 residues. V was clipped by 7 bases and J by 8 bases, with 12 bases between them. CDR1 and CDR2 from the germline V gene are LNHNV and YYDKDF (reference sequence). Here the CDR3 reads CATTGGRDTIYF. In DNA, the CDR3 is TGTGCCACCACGGGAGGGCGCGACACCATATATTTT.

The rearrangement uses TRBV19 and TRBJ2-2; 7 nucleotides agree with TRBD2. Germline V gives CDR1 LNHDA, CDR2 SQIVND (reference sequence). The CDR3 totals 17 residues. Unmatched junction bases numbered 9, after V lost 5 bases and J lost 0 bases. CDR3 DNA: TGTGCCAGTAGTGGGCTAGCGGTGTTCGCGAACACCGGGGAGCTGTTTTTT. Protein product: CASSGLAVFANTGELFF.

In DNA, the CDR3 is TGCGCCAGCAGCTTGGTCGGTGGGACAGACCTAGCCAAAAACATTCAGTACTTC. Its protein is CASSLVGGTDLAKNIQYF. The chain joins TRBV5-1 to TRBJ2-4, with 7 positions matching TRBD1. The V and J ends lost 0 bases and 0 bases, in that order; junction bases with no gene match: 9. This CDR3 has 18 amino acids. Germline values: CDR1 SGHRS, CDR2 YFSETQ.

The rearrangement joins TRBV30 to TRBJ1-5; TRBD1 agrees at 7 bases. Trimming cost V 5 bases and J 7 bases; bases outside gene matches: 5. The CDR3 consists of 12 residues. Germline assignment: CDR1 GTSNPN and CDR2 SVGIG (reference sequence). DNA of the CDR3: TGTGCCTGGGACAGGGCAGGGCAGCCCCAGCATTTT. This encodes CAWDRAGQPQHF.

This chain uses TRBV4-1 with TRBJ2-7, with 9 nucleotides matching TRBD2. J gave up 4 bases and V 1 base, and 5 bases lay outside the gene matches. Germline values: CDR1 MGHRA, CDR2 YSYEKL. CDR3 length: 15 residues. The DNA for the CDR3 is TGCGCCAGCAGCCAAGCTCCAGCGGGGGGATACGAGCAGTACTTC. Protein: CASSQAPAGGYEQYF.

The gene calls are TRBV5-1 and TRBJ1-1; 7 positions agree with TRBD1. Germline trimming cut 2 bases from V and 10 bases from J; bases unmatched to any gene: 8. Germline V CDR1 and CDR2: SGHRS, YFSETQ. The CDR3 totals 13 residues. CDR3 sequence: CASSLPGQWRAFF. The DNA for the CDR3 is TGCGCCAGCAGCTTACCGGGACAGTGGCGAGCTTTCTTT.

This clone was seen a single time. The rearrangement joins TRBV14 to TRBJ1-2; possible D gene TRBD1, 6 bases. The CDR3 has 17 residues. V was pared by 2 bases and J by 4 bases, with 20 bases between. Germline V lookup: CDR1 SGHDN, CDR2 FVKESK. The CDR3 coding sequence is TGTGCCAGCAGCCAATCCTCATTAGGGGGGGGAAGCTATGGCTACACCTTC. Translating it yields CASSQSSLGGGSYGYTF.

The chain uses TRBV19 and TRBJ2-7; maybe TRBD1 (6 bases). The germline V and J ends were trimmed by 8 bases and 2 bases, with 16 bases remaining between them. CDR3 length equals 14 residues. CDR1 and CDR2 (germline): LNHDA, SQIVND (reference sequence). The DNA of the CDR3 is TGTGCCAGTTCAGGCAGGGGTCGGACCTACGAGCAGTACTTC. Translation gives CASSGRGRTYEQYF.

The V call is TRBV5-6, the J call TRBJ1-1, with D tentatively TRBD1 (5 bases). The germline V gene encodes CDR1 SGHDT and CDR2 YYEEEE. Trimming shortened V by 3 bases and J by 1 base, and 10 bases separated the two germline ends. The CDR3 extends over 14 amino acids. CDR3 loop: CASSWGVQNTEAFF. In DNA, the CDR3 is TGTGCCAGCAGCTGGGGGGTCCAGAACACTGAAGCTTTCTTT. Drawing the rest from reference TRBV5-6 and TRBJ1-1, the complete variable domain is DAGVTQSPTHLIKTRGQQVTLRCSPKSGHDTVSWYQQALGQGPQFIFQYYEEEERQRGNFPDRFSGHQFPNYSSELNVNALLLGDSALYLCASSWGVQNTEAFFGQGTRLTVV.

Only a few counts were recorded for this clone. The V and J genes are TRBV7-9 and TRBJ1-1; D is ambiguous. Trimming took 5 bases from V and 1 from J, leaving 2 bases between them. The CDR3 is 11 amino acids. In germline, CDR1 is SEHNR, CDR2 FQNEAQ (reference sequence). CDR3 in amino acids: CASSRNTEAFF. Here the CDR3 DNA reads TGTGCCAGCAGCCGGAACACTGAAGCTTTCTTT.

Here the CDR3 reads CASSRQGGNTGELFF. The CDR3, as DNA: TGTGCCAGTAGCCGACAGGGGGGAAACACCGGGGAGCTGTTTTTT. V is TRBV19 and J is TRBJ2-2; 9 nucleotides agree with TRBD1. The CDR3 consists of 15 residues. J gave up 2 bases and V 6 bases, and 4 bases lay outside the gene matches. The V gene's germline CDR1 is LNHDA and CDR2 SQIVND (reference sequence).

The rearrangement joins TRBV25-1 to TRBJ2-7, with D unclear. The CDR3 runs 15 residues. Germline lookup yields CDR1 MGHDK and CDR2 SYGVNS. V was trimmed by 1 base and J by 0 bases, leaving 10 bases between them. The CDR3 sequence: CASSESRGLSYEQYF. CDR3 DNA sequence: TGTGCCAGCAGTGAATCCCGCGGCCTCTCCTACGAGCAGTACTTC.

To note about this clone: The missing conserved phenylalanine or tryptophan at the end of this CDR3 makes a read error likely. The chain joins TRBV19 to TRBJ1-1, with D maybe TRBD1 (6 bases). V lost 5 bases, J lost 1 base, and 14 bases lay in between. The CDR3 sequence is 15 residues long. Germline loops: CDR1 LNHDA, CDR2 SQIVND (reference sequence). The CDR3 here is CASSPTVGANTEAFS. The CDR3 DNA follows: TGTGCCAGTAGTCCCACCGTGGGGGCGAACACTGAAGCTTTCTCT.

The chain links TRBV6-1 to TRBJ2-7, with 7 bases matching TRBD1. CDR3 length: 15 residues. V was clipped by 5 bases and J by 4 bases; unmatched bases: 11. CDR1 MNHNS and CDR2 SASEGT come from the germline V gene. CDR3 sequence reads: CASSSPLDRAYEQYF. Here the CDR3 DNA reads TGTGCCAGCAGTTCACCCTTAGACAGGGCTTACGAGCAGTACTTC.